The clone carrying this T cell receptor (beta chain) was recorded once. As yet, its antigen is unknown. Repertoires were generated with immunoSEQ multiplex PCR, while TCRdb's copy carries only in-frame clones and drops some. The table records about 41,000 clones, around three quarters of them present only once. ViraFEST assay sequencing came after antigen-specific CD4+ T cells were expanded with viral peptide pools. CD4+ T cell isolation took place after more than eight days of culture. Vaccinated participants had no history of SARS-CoV-2 infection and tested negative for nucleocapsid antibodies. This record comes from a study of vaccination effects on CD4 cells after COVID-19. Trimming took 3 bases from V and 7 from J, leaving 12 bases between them. Germline-derived CDR1 and CDR2 are MNHNS and SASEGT. This CDR3 is 13 amino acids long.

The material sequenced was CD4+ T cells from PBMCs cultured with HCoV-NL63 spike peptides, taken before COVID-19 vaccination. The V and J genes are TRBV6-1 and TRBJ1-2; tentative D call: TRBD1 (5 bases). This TCR derives from a human donor who received a COVID-19 vaccine. The CDR3 nucleotides are TGTGCCAGCAGTGACAGGGTGCCCTTTGGCTACACCTTC. Translating gives CASSDRVPFGYTF.